This T cell receptor beta chain appears in the sequencing data of a study of CD8 T cells in ankylosing spondylitis. This clonotype was seen ten or more times. The junction differs from germline at one of its ends, possibly a read error. The CDR3 totals 13 residues. CDR1 SGHTA and CDR2 FQGNSA come from the germline V gene. A single record per CDR3 protein comes from TCRdb applying MiXCR to the 5' RACE reads. The sample includes around 150,000 distinct CDR3 sequences, about an eighth of them seen just once. The sequencing input was blood, either unsorted or a sorted T cell fraction (not recorded which). The sequence was collected from a female donor with ankylosing spondylitis or in good health (not recorded which). The V and J genes are TRBV7-2 and TRBJ2-1, with 13 nucleotides matching TRBD2. The CDR3 region has the DNA TGTGCCAGCAGCCCCAGGACTAGCGGGAGCTTGGTCTTC. Encoded protein: CASSPRTSGSLVF.